The 24 T cell receptor beta chains listed next were all sequenced from one sample in a study of blood T cell repertoires in COVID-19. The method was immunoSEQ multiplex PCR; TCRdb's version includes in-frame clones alone and lacks a portion of them. Of 100,000 to 150,000 clones detected, more than 75% appear once; the ten largest clones hold less than 2%. The sequencing input was peripheral blood. These receptors originate from a human donor in a cohort sampled during active COVID-19.

A note on this clone: The same CDR3 arises from other DNA sequences in this sample as well. V is TRBV3-1 (or the pseudogene TRBV3-2) and J is TRBJ1-4; 7 nucleotides align to TRBD1. Unmatched junction bases numbered 4, after V lost 4 bases and J lost 5 bases. The CDR3 totals 14 residues. Germline V lookup: CDR1 LGHDT, CDR2 YNNKEL (reference sequence). The CDR3 spells CASSLQGRNEKLFF. The CDR3 DNA reads TGTGCCAGCAGCCTACAGGGGCGAAATGAAAAACTGTTTTTT.

V is TRBV15 and J is TRBJ2-1; a possible D gene is TRBD2 (6 bases). The CDR3 has 16 residues. Germline loops: CDR1 LNHNV, CDR2 YYDKDF (reference sequence). The V gene lost 3 bases and the J gene lost 0 bases, with 12 bases spanning the gap. CDR3 protein: CATSSPGGSSYNEQFF. The CDR3 DNA is TGTGCCACCAGCAGCCCTGGGGGGAGCTCCTACAATGAGCAGTTCTTC.

With regard to this clone: The junction and the germline gene differ at one end; a read error may be behind it. This chain uses TRBV28 with TRBJ2-5; possibly TRBD1 for D (6 bases). This CDR3 spans 15 amino acids. Germline V lookup: CDR1 MDHEN, CDR2 SYDVKM. The CDR3 sequence: CASSFAGQNHETQYF. CDR3 sequence (DNA): TGTGCCAGCAGTTTTGCAGGACAGAACCACGAGACCCAGTACTTC.

The chain has TRBV2 and TRBJ2-5; 13 nucleotides line up with TRBD2. Germline V gene sequence: CDR1 SNHLY, CDR2 FYNNEI. V was clipped by 10 bases and J by 4 bases; unmatched bases: 12. The CDR3 length is 16 residues. CDR3 coding DNA: TGTGCCACCAACGGACTAGCGGGAGATCTATCAGAGACCCAGTACTTC. Protein sequence: CATNGLAGDLSETQYF.

This clone was observed a single time. The CDR3 protein is CASSDQVRDQETQYF. CDR3 coding DNA: TGTGCCAGCAGTGACCAAGTCCGGGACCAAGAGACCCAGTACTTC. The chain links TRBV25-1 to TRBJ2-5; D remains unclear. The CDR3 totals 15 residues. CDR1 is MGHDK, CDR2 SYGVNS, per germline. V lost 3 bases, J lost 0 bases, and 11 bases lay in between. Variable domain in full (rest from reference TRBV25-1 and TRBJ2-5): EADIYQTPRYLVIGTGKKITLECSQTMGHDKMYWYQQDPGMELHLIHYSYGVNSTEKGDLSSESTVSRIRTEHFPLTLESARPSHTSQYLCASSDQVRDQETQYFGPGTRLLVL.

CDR3: CASSQDRRGQPQHF. The DNA for the CDR3 is TGCGCCAGCAGCCAAGACCGGAGGGGACAGCCCCAGCATTTT. The V and J genes are TRBV4-1 and TRBJ1-5, with D possibly being TRBD1 (5 bases). The CDR3 is 14 amino acids. CDR1 is MGHRA, CDR2 YSYEKL, per germline. V was shortened by 0 bases and J by 7 bases, with 10 bases between the two germline ends.

The chain uses TRBV3-1 (or the pseudogene TRBV3-2) and TRBJ2-7; 12 nucleotides match TRBD2. CDR1 and CDR2 (germline): LGHDT, YNNKEL (reference sequence). The CDR3 is 17 amino acids. Trimming took 5 bases from V and 0 from J; bases not matched to a gene: 8. DNA of the CDR3: TGTGCCAGCAGCTCCGTAACTAGCGGGAGGAGCTCCTACGAGCAGTACTTC. It specifies CASSSVTSGRSSYEQYF.

The chain employs TRBV5-1 and TRBJ2-7, with unresolved D. This CDR3 spans 14 amino acids. Germline assignment: CDR1 SGHRS and CDR2 YFSETQ. Trimming took off 1 base at V and 0 bases at J, with 8 bases between the two ends. The CDR3, as DNA: TGCGCCAGCAGCTTGACGGGTCCCTCCTACGAGCAGTACTTC. This translates into CASSLTGPSYEQYF.

V gene TRBV19 combines with J gene TRBJ2-7, with 8 bases matching TRBD2. The trim removed 8 bases at V and 1 base at J, leaving 4 bases unmatched. The germline CDR1 and CDR2 sequences are LNHDA and SQIVND (reference sequence). CDR3 size: 13 residues. In DNA form, the CDR3 reads TGTGCCAGTGGCGGGGGGTTGTCCTACGAGCAGTACTTC. It specifies CASGGGLSYEQYF. Based on the CDR3 plus reference TRBV19 and TRBJ2-7, the full variable domain is DGGITQSPKYLFRKEGQNVTLSCEQNLNHDAMYWYRQDPGQGLRLIYYSQIVNDFQKGDIAEGYSVSREKKESFPLTVTSAQKNPTAFYLCASGGGLSYEQYFGPGTRLTVT.

This chain links TRBV13 with TRBJ2-7; 7 positions match TRBD2. This CDR3 has 17 residues. The germline CDR1 and CDR2 sequences are PRHDT and FYEKMQ (reference sequence). The J segment lost 3 bases and the V segment lost 5 bases, leaving 16 bases of the junction unmatched. DNA of the CDR3: TGTGCCAGCAGCCCGCAGCGGGGACTTGAGACCTTCTACGAGCAGTACTTC. This translates into CASSPQRGLETFYEQYF.

V is TRBV4-2 and J is TRBJ2-1; 8 bases are a match to TRBD2. With V trimmed by 1 base and J by 2 bases, 10 bases remained unmatched. The CDR3 spans 18 residues. Germline V gene data show CDR1 as LGHNA and CDR2 as YNFKEQ. CDR3 region: CASSQVRQRELPYNEQFF. CDR3 bases: TGTGCCAGCAGCCAAGTTCGGCAGCGGGAGTTGCCCTACAATGAGCAGTTCTTC.

The chain couples TRBV6-5 to TRBJ1-3; weak D call: TRBD1 (6 bases). The germline V gene encodes CDR1 MNHEY and CDR2 SVGAGI. V was cut by 7 bases and J by 8 bases, with 18 bases left in between. The CDR3 covers 14 residues. CDR3 in DNA: TGTGCCAGCAAGCAACCAGGGGAAAGGGACACCATATATTTT. Translating gives CASKQPGERDTIYF.

V is TRBV2 and J is TRBJ1-1; D gene ambiguous. CDR1 and CDR2 from the germline V gene are SNHLY and FYNNEI. The CDR3 runs to 13 residues. Trimming stripped 5 bases from V and 4 bases from J, with 11 bases between. CDR3 sequence reads: CASSLFGGTEAFF. The CDR3 bases are TGTGCCAGCAGTTTATTTGGCGGCACTGAAGCTTTCTTT.

V and J are TRBV18 and TRBJ2-3, with 11 bases that match TRBD2. This CDR3 spans 16 amino acids. The V and J ends lost 6 bases and 0 bases, in that order; junction bases with no gene match: 5. Germline loops: CDR1 KGHSH, CDR2 LQKENI. In DNA form, the CDR3 reads TGTGCCAGCTCGCCGATAGCGGGAGGGAGCACAGATACGCAGTATTTT. Amino acid sequence: CASSPIAGGSTDTQYF.

The rearrangement links TRBV10-1 to TRBJ2-2; 8 bases are shared with TRBD2. The V gene end was trimmed by 4 bases and the J gene end by 7 bases; junction bases not matched to a gene: 5. Germline V CDR1 and CDR2: WNHNN, SYGVQD (reference sequence). The CDR3 loop spans 14 amino acids. The CDR3 bases are TGCGCCAGCAGTGTTTCTAGCGGGCTCGGGGAGCTGTTTTTT. It yields the protein CASSVSSGLGELFF.

As regards this clone: Other DNA sequences in this sample translate to the same CDR3. J is TRBJ1-2 and V is TRBV7-9; possible D gene TRBD1, 5 bases. Germline CDR1 reads SEHNR; CDR2 reads FQNEAQ (reference sequence). Trimming removed 1 base from V and 4 bases from J, with 7 bases in between. This CDR3 is 13 amino acids long. CDR3 in amino acids: CASSLEQGYGYTF. The CDR3, as DNA: TGTGCCAGCAGCTTAGAGCAGGGCTATGGCTACACCTTC.

This rearrangement joins TRBV7-8 to TRBJ2-7, with a weak D call TRBD2 (5 bases). This CDR3 is built from 15 residues. Germline loops: CDR1 SGHVS, CDR2 FQNEAQ. V lost 2 bases and J lost 3, with 14 bases in between. The CDR3 nucleotides are TGTGCCAGCAGCTTATCGGCAGCGGAAAGCTACGAGCAGTACTTC. The encoded protein is CASSLSAAESYEQYF.

Remarks on this clone: The identical CDR3 is also encoded by other nucleotide sequences in the sample. This chain links TRBV5-1 with TRBJ2-1; 10 nucleotides line up with TRBD2. The V gene end was trimmed by 4 bases and the J gene end by 8 bases; junction bases not matched to a gene: 9. The CDR3 extends over 15 amino acids. Germline CDR1 and CDR2: SGHRS and YFSETQ. CDR3 amino acids: CASSLASGGADEQFF. CDR3 coding DNA: TGCGCCAGCAGCCTGGCTAGCGGGGGCGCGGATGAGCAGTTCTTC.

The chain links TRBV7-9 to TRBJ2-7, with 7 bases fitting TRBD1. The CDR3 extends over 17 amino acids. J lost 6 bases, V lost 1 base, and 15 bases had no gene match. Germline CDR1 SEHNR, CDR2 FQNEAQ (reference sequence). CDR3 loop: CASSLVSPGRGMREQYF. CDR3 DNA sequence: TGTGCCAGCAGCTTAGTCTCCCCCGGCAGGGGGATGCGCGAGCAGTACTTC.

J is TRBJ2-7 and V is TRBV20-1; 8 bases line up with TRBD2. Germline-derived CDR1 and CDR2 are DFQATT and SNEGSKA (reference sequence). This CDR3 has 14 amino acids. The junction had 9 bases not matched to a gene; V was cut back by 3 bases and J by 5 bases. The CDR3 nucleotides are TGCAGTGCTAGTAAGCGGGAGACCTGGAACGAGCAGTACTTC. It translates to CSASKRETWNEQYF.

The chain links TRBV3-1 (or the pseudogene TRBV3-2) to TRBJ1-2; TRBD1 might be the D (6 bases). Germline V lookup: CDR1 LGHDT, CDR2 YNNKEL (reference sequence). With 3 bases removed from V and 4 bases from J, the gap between germline ends came to 9 bases. This CDR3 has 13 amino acids. CDR3 sequence (DNA): TGTGCCAGCAGCCAGGCGGGGGCCTATGGCTACACCTTC. Translation gives CASSQAGAYGYTF.

In DNA, the CDR3 is TGTGCCAGCAGCCTGGTGGGCCCACGGACCTACGAGCAGTACTTC. Translation: CASSLVGPRTYEQYF. The chain combines TRBV5-6 with TRBJ2-7; D is unresolved. The CDR3 has 15 amino acids. Germline V CDR1 and CDR2: SGHDT, YYEEEE. The V and J ends lost 4 bases and 2 bases respectively, with 16 bases between them.

The chain joins TRBV6-5 to TRBJ1-5, with 11 nucleotides matching TRBD1. Germline V CDR1 and CDR2: MNHEY, SVGAGI. The V segment lost 4 bases and the J segment 4 bases; nucleotides outside the gene matches: 6. This CDR3 has 16 residues. CDR3 sequence (DNA): TGTGCCAGCAGTTCCGGGACAGGGGGTAGTAATCAGCCCCAGCATTTT. This gives the protein CASSSGTGGSNQPQHF.

The genes are TRBV5-5 and TRBJ2-1; TRBD1 is a possible D gene (5 bases). The CDR3 covers 15 residues. Between the trimmed V and J ends, which lost 0 bases and 1 base, there was a span of 8 bases. Germline V gene data show CDR1 as SGHKS and CDR2 as YYEKEE (reference sequence). The CDR3 region is CASSLEGVSYNEQFF. The CDR3, as DNA: TGTGCCAGCAGCTTGGAAGGGGTTTCCTACAATGAGCAGTTCTTC.